This TCR beta chain stems from a study of T cells in Graves' hyperthyroidism and ophthalmopathy. This clonotype was seen only a few times. Hyperthyroidism was newly diagnosed in patients aged 18 to 65 (duration under 2 months). RNA transcripts yielded amplified TCR beta CDR3 regions. During a first-round RT-PCR of the TCR CDR3, the HTBI primer set was used. Using its own MiXCR run on the multiplex PCR reads, TCRdb lists one record per CDR3 protein. Counted here are hundreds of thousands of distinct CDR3 sequences, approximately 14% occurring once; the ten biggest clones make up approximately 10%. Germline loops: CDR1 SGHRS, CDR2 YFSETQ. This CDR3 has 14 residues. J was trimmed by 9 bases and V by 7 bases; bases with no gene match: 12.

The specimen was blood. This sequence was found in a young woman with Graves' hyperthyroidism. The genes are TRBV5-1 and TRBJ2-2; TRBD2 matches at 7 bases. CDR3 sequence: CASDVGGDHRELFF. The CDR3 DNA reads as TGCGCCAGCGACGTTGGGGGGGACCACCGGGAGCTGTTTTTT.